One and the same sample provided the 29 T cell receptor beta chains below, sequenced in a study of blood T cell repertoires in COVID-19. TCRdb's table, derived via immunoSEQ multiplex PCR, lists solely in-frame clones and lacks some. Of tens of thousands of clones listed, approximately 83% were seen once; the top ten hold about 10%. Sequencing was carried out using peripheral blood. These receptors came from a human donor in a cohort sampled during active COVID-19.

The rearrangement joins TRBV13 to TRBJ2-3; D unclear. Between the trimmed V and J ends, which lost 2 bases and 1 base, there was a span of 13 bases. The CDR3 consists of 16 residues. CDR1 and CDR2 (germline): PRHDT, FYEKMQ (reference sequence). The CDR3 sequence: CASSLNTLLRTDTQYF. DNA for the CDR3: TGTGCCAGCAGCTTAAATACCCTCCTACGCACAGATACGCAGTATTTT. Full variable domain (rest looked up from reference TRBV13 and TRBJ2-3): AAGVIQSPRHLIKEKRETATLKCYPIPRHDTVYWYQQGPGQDPQFLISFYEKMQSDKGSIPDRFSAQQFSDYHSELNMSSLELGDSALYFCASSLNTLLRTDTQYFGPGTRLTVL.

The chain employs TRBV9 and TRBJ2-1; D possibly corresponds to TRBD1 (6 bases). V lost 6 bases and J lost 13, with 14 bases in between. Germline V gene data show CDR1 as SGDLS and CDR2 as YYNGEE. This CDR3 spans 11 amino acids. The CDR3 sequence is CASTLQGPQFF. In nucleotides, the CDR3 is TGTGCCAGCACCCTACAGGGTCCACAGTTCTTC.

The chain combines TRBV20-1 with TRBJ2-7; 10 bases fit TRBD2. CDR3 length: 14 residues. Germline CDR1 reads DFQATT; CDR2 reads SNEGSKA (reference sequence). V gave up 3 bases and J gave up 5 bases; unmatched junction bases: 7. The DNA for the CDR3 is TGCAGTGCTAGTGTGGGGACTAGCGTCAACGAGCAGTACTTC. Translated: CSASVGTSVNEQYF.

The rearrangement joins TRBV28 to TRBJ1-4, with 9 bases that match TRBD1. Germline lookup yields CDR1 MDHEN and CDR2 SYDVKM. V trimming: 6 bases; J trimming: 4 bases; junction bases outside the gene matches: 9. This CDR3 region has 16 residues. The chain's CDR3 is CASRPHGTGINEKLFF. The DNA for the CDR3 is TGTGCCAGCAGGCCCCACGGGACAGGGATTAATGAAAAACTGTTTTTT.

The V gene is TRBV11-2, the J gene TRBJ2-2; the match to TRBD2 covers 11 bases. Losses at the gene ends were 0 bases for V and 4 bases for J; bases not matched to a gene: 4. Germline values: CDR1 SGHAT, CDR2 FQNNGV. The CDR3 is 17 residues long. In DNA, the CDR3 is TGTGCCAGCAGCTTAGACCGCGGACTAGCGGGCACCGGGGAGCTGTTTTTT. This translates into CASSLDRGLAGTGELFF.

The rearrangement links TRBV15 to TRBJ1-3; 10 positions agree with TRBD1. This CDR3 comprises 16 residues. V was clipped by 2 bases and J by 5 bases; unmatched bases: 6. Germline CDR1 reads LNHNV; CDR2 reads YYDKDF (reference sequence). The CDR3 bases are TGTGCCACCAGCAGACCCGGGACAGGGGAAAGAAACACCATATATTTT. Translated, it gives CATSRPGTGERNTIYF.

This clone was found a few times. The V and J genes are TRBV28 and TRBJ2-1; 10 bases fit TRBD2. This CDR3 comprises 14 residues. V gave up 2 bases and J gave up 7 bases; unmatched junction bases: 2. Germline V gene data show CDR1 as MDHEN and CDR2 as SYDVKM. The CDR3 loop is CASSLSGRGNEQFF. In nucleotides, the CDR3 is TGTGCCAGCAGTTTAAGCGGGAGGGGGAATGAGCAGTTCTTC.

In nucleotides, the CDR3 is TGTGCCAGCAGTTACTCGAGTCCAGGGGGCATAGGCTACACCTTC. Translated: CASSYSSPGGIGYTF. This chain links TRBV6-5 with TRBJ1-2, with TRBD1 identical over 8 bases. V lost 0 bases and J lost 8; bases outside the gene matches: 8. The CDR3 loop spans 15 amino acids. Looked up from germline, CDR1 is MNHEY and CDR2 is SVGAGI.

The chain links TRBV11-2 to TRBJ1-3; D is ambiguous. This CDR3 comprises 17 residues. V was cut by 5 bases and J by 0 bases, with 17 bases left in between. Per germline, CDR1 SGHAT and CDR2 FQNNGV. The CDR3 DNA reads as TGTGCCAGCAGCCCTACTTTCAGCGCCTTCTCTGGAAACACCATATATTTT. Encoded protein: CASSPTFSAFSGNTIYF.

In its sample, this clone was seen once. CDR3 residues: CASGKGSGAPGTDTQYF. For the CDR3, the DNA is TGTGCCAGCGGAAAGGGTAGCGGGGCCCCCGGCACAGATACGCAGTATTTT. The gene calls are TRBV28 and TRBJ2-3; 8 bases are a match to TRBD2. This CDR3 contains 17 residues. The V segment lost 8 bases and the J segment 1 base; nucleotides outside the gene matches: 14. CDR1 is MDHEN and CDR2 is SYDVKM in the germline V gene.

This chain uses TRBV23-1 with TRBJ2-7; 11 nucleotides line up with TRBD2. TRBV23-1 is assigned to the ORF class and has an uncertain function. The CDR3 is 15 residues long. The V and J ends lost 3 bases and 0 bases, in that order; junction bases with no gene match: 1. The CDR3 DNA sequence: TGCGCCAGCAGTCATGGGACTAGCGGCTCCTACGAGCAGTACTTC. It translates to CASSHGTSGSYEQYF.

The CDR3 DNA reads as TGTGCCAGTGTGGACAGCTCCTATAATTCACCCCTCCACTTT. Protein product: CASVDSSYNSPLHF. The chain carries TRBV6-5 and TRBJ1-6; D possibly corresponds to TRBD1 (6 bases). Germline CDR1 and CDR2: MNHEY and SVGAGI. CDR3 length equals 14 residues. Trimming stripped 9 bases from V and 0 bases from J, with 9 bases between.

This sequence joins TRBV9 and TRBJ2-1, with 13 bases aligning to TRBD2. Germline V gives CDR1 SGDLS, CDR2 YYNGEE. This CDR3 has 19 residues. J lost 0 bases, V lost 4 bases, and 10 bases had no gene match. CDR3 nucleotides: TGTGCCAGCAGCCCAAGGACTAGCGGGGGAGATAGCTCCTACAATGAGCAGTTCTTC. This codes for CASSPRTSGGDSSYNEQFF.

This clone was detected only once. J is TRBJ1-5 and V is TRBV27; 7 bases fit TRBD1. This CDR3 has 17 amino acids. Germline loops: CDR1 MNHEY, CDR2 SMNVEV (reference sequence). J gave up 0 bases and V 6 bases, and 11 bases lay outside the gene matches. CDR3 residues: CASSSTGRGDSNQPQHF. The CDR3, as DNA: TGTGCCAGCAGCTCGACAGGGCGGGGGGATAGCAATCAGCCCCAGCATTTT.

V is TRBV7-3 and J is TRBJ1-2; TRBD1 agrees at 8 bases. V dropped 6 bases and J dropped 7; count of bases not matched to a gene: 13. This CDR3 has 15 amino acids. Germline loops: CDR1 SGHTA, CDR2 FQGTGA. DNA for the CDR3: TGTGCCAGCAGACTCGCCACAGGGGGAGTGTTTGGCTACACCTTC. Translated, it gives CASRLATGGVFGYTF.

This clone was detected a few times. This chain uses TRBV3-1 (or the pseudogene TRBV3-2) with TRBJ1-3; D is unclear. V shed 1 base and J shed 1 base, with 8 bases lying between them. The CDR3 is 15 residues long. CDR1 and CDR2 from the germline V gene are LGHDT and YNNKEL (reference sequence). In DNA form, the CDR3 reads TGTGCCAGCAGCCAAGTAGGAGTATCTGGAAACACCATATATTTT. Its protein is CASSQVGVSGNTIYF.

The table lists this clone with a few counts. The gene calls are TRBV4-1 and TRBJ1-5; TRBD1 matches 8 bases. The CDR3 is 20 residues long. Germline CDR1 and CDR2: MGHRA and YSYEKL. Unmatched junction bases numbered 15, after V lost 2 bases and J lost 0 bases. The CDR3 region is CASSQNSARGPRFSNQPQHF. The CDR3 bases are TGCGCCAGCAGCCAAAATTCCGCCAGGGGGCCCAGATTTAGCAATCAGCCCCAGCATTTT.

The V and J genes are TRBV6-5 and TRBJ1-2; D possibly corresponds to TRBD1 (6 bases). V was clipped by 2 bases and J by 8 bases, with 12 bases between them. The CDR3 runs 13 residues. Germline CDR1 MNHEY, CDR2 SVGAGI. CDR3 DNA sequence: TGTGCCAGCAGTTACGGGGGGGCGCGGGGCTACACCTTC. Its protein product is CASSYGGARGYTF.

The V gene is TRBV5-1, the J gene TRBJ1-1, with D maybe TRBD1 (5 bases). CDR3 length: 13 residues. The V gene lost 4 bases and the J gene lost 2 bases, with 9 bases spanning the gap. Looked up from germline, CDR1 is SGHRS and CDR2 is YFSETQ. The CDR3 sequence: CASSGDSNTEAFF. CDR3 nucleotides: TGCGCCAGCAGCGGGGACTCCAACACTGAAGCTTTCTTT.

V gene TRBV27 combines with J gene TRBJ1-1; TRBD1 is a possible D gene (6 bases). CDR1 and CDR2 from the germline V gene are MNHEY and SMNVEV (reference sequence). The CDR3 has 14 amino acids. Trimming removed 6 bases at V and 1 base at J, with 12 bases between. DNA of the CDR3: TGTGCCAGCAGCCGCGACAGGCGGAACACTGAAGCTTTCTTT. Translation gives CASSRDRRNTEAFF.

In nucleotides, the CDR3 is TGTGCCAGCAGCCAAGAAATACAGGGGATGACACCCCTCCACTTT. It codes for CASSQEIQGMTPLHF. The V gene is TRBV3-1 (or the pseudogene TRBV3-2), the J gene TRBJ1-6; 7 nucleotides match TRBD1. This CDR3 has 15 amino acids. V shed 0 bases and J 11 bases; nucleotides not matched to a gene: 7. Germline V gene sequence: CDR1 LGHDT, CDR2 YNNKEL (reference sequence).

This chain links TRBV5-1 with TRBJ2-7, with D possibly TRBD2 on 5 matching bases. The CDR3 sequence is 14 residues long. Germline V gives CDR1 SGHRS, CDR2 YFSETQ. V lost 3 bases to trimming and J lost 3 bases, with 13 bases between them. The CDR3 loop is CASSSQNRDYEQYF. The CDR3 DNA follows: TGCGCCAGCAGCTCGCAGAACCGGGACTACGAGCAGTACTTC.

The rearrangement uses TRBV24-1 and TRBJ1-1; TRBD1 agrees at 7 bases. CDR3 size: 13 residues. CDR1 KGHDR and CDR2 SFDVKD come from the germline V gene. Trimming cost V 1 base and J 10 bases; bases outside gene matches: 5. CDR3 protein: CATSDFSQGGAFF. CDR3 DNA: TGTGCCACCAGTGATTTTAGTCAGGGGGGAGCTTTCTTT.

This clone is a singleton in its sample. V usage is TRBV2 and J usage is TRBJ2-4, with 7 bases identical to TRBD1. The germline V gene has CDR1 SNHLY and CDR2 FYNNEI. The CDR3 loop spans 14 amino acids. Trimming at V came to 4 bases and at J to 4 bases, leaving 4 bases not matched to a gene. The CDR3 region is CASSGQGKKNIQYF. As DNA, the CDR3 is TGTGCCAGCAGTGGACAGGGAAAAAAAAACATTCAGTACTTC.

The V call is TRBV10-3, the J call TRBJ2-5, with a weak D call TRBD2 (6 bases). The CDR3 has 14 amino acids. Germline V gene data show CDR1 as ENHRY and CDR2 as SYGVKD. V lost 4 bases to trimming and J lost 5 bases, with 14 bases between them. CDR3 bases: TGTGCCATCAGTGCATCGGAGGGGCGGGAGACCCAGTACTTC. Its translation is CAISASEGRETQYF.

The rearrangement uses TRBV28 and TRBJ2-7; D is unresolved. The germline CDR1 and CDR2 sequences are MDHEN and SYDVKM. CDR3 length equals 13 residues. Deletions cut 4 bases from V and 1 base from J, with 8 bases between. The CDR3 DNA reads TGTGCCAGCAGTTCTCAGGTTTCCTACGAGCAGTACTTC. Protein: CASSSQVSYEQYF.

This sequence joins TRBV29-1 and TRBJ2-1; 11 bases fit TRBD2. The CDR3 spans 14 residues. After removal of 3 bases from V and 6 bases from J, the junction contained 4 bases not matched to a gene. CDR1 SQVTM and CDR2 ANQGSEA come from the germline V gene. The CDR3 reads CSVDWLAGGNEQFF. In DNA, the CDR3 is TGCAGCGTTGACTGGCTAGCGGGAGGCAATGAGCAGTTCTTC.

J is TRBJ2-1 and V is TRBV7-3, with D maybe TRBD2 (6 bases). CDR1 SGHTA and CDR2 FQGTGA come from the germline V gene. Trimming stripped 3 bases from V and 6 bases from J, with 15 bases between. This CDR3 region has 15 residues. CDR3 protein: CASSFSGTSVNEQFF. Here the CDR3 DNA reads TGTGCCAGCAGCTTCTCCGGGACTTCCGTCAATGAGCAGTTCTTC.

V and J are TRBV28 and TRBJ1-6, with D maybe TRBD1 (6 bases). The CDR3 loop spans 17 amino acids. The V and J ends lost 2 bases and 6 bases respectively, with 17 bases between them. Germline-derived CDR1 and CDR2 are MDHEN and SYDVKM. CDR3 in amino acids: CASSLGGQGSGNSPLHF. CDR3 bases: TGTGCCAGCAGTTTAGGGGGCCAGGGGAGCGGTAATTCACCCCTCCACTTT.